These 6 T cell receptor beta chains originate from one sample sequenced in a study of shared clonotypes between healthy human individuals. The protocol was immunoSEQ multiplex PCR, while the TCRdb copy is restricted to in-frame clones and leaves out a portion. The sample shows roughly 2.6 million clones, around 94% of them seen only once. The sequenced sample consisted of naive CD4+ T cells sorted from blood. Subset noted: CD45RA+ positively selected. These receptors came from a young man in good health.

J is TRBJ2-1 and V is TRBV6-4, with D possibly being TRBD1 (5 bases). The CDR3 is made up of 13 amino acids. Germline lookup yields CDR1 MRHNA and CDR2 SNTAGT. Trimming took off 11 bases at V and 4 bases at J, with 15 bases between the two ends. CDR3 region: CAGSRTLYNEQFF. CDR3 sequence (DNA): TGTGCCGGGTCGCGGACACTTTACAATGAGCAGTTCTTC.

The chain carries TRBV10-3 and TRBJ2-6; 12 bases line up with TRBD2. With V trimmed by 2 bases and J by 0 bases, 5 bases remained unmatched. Germline V gene data show CDR1 as ENHRY and CDR2 as SYGVKD. The CDR3 runs to 19 residues. CDR3 amino acids: CAISELTSGGYSGANVLTF. The CDR3 nucleotides read TGTGCCATCAGTGAGCTCACTAGCGGGGGGTACTCTGGGGCCAACGTCCTGACTTTC.

The chain uses TRBV5-5 and TRBJ2-5; the D gene is possibly TRBD1 (6 bases). Germline V gene sequence: CDR1 SGHKS, CDR2 YYEKEE (reference sequence). V was cut by 4 bases and J by 5 bases, with 15 bases left in between. The CDR3 length is 14 residues. The CDR3 sequence is CASSKQGLGETQYF. The CDR3 DNA reads TGTGCCAGCAGCAAGCAGGGGTTAGGGGAGACCCAGTACTTC.

J is TRBJ1-2 and V is TRBV19; D gene unclear. V lost 3 bases and J lost 8, with 10 bases in between. CDR3 size: 12 residues. CDR1 and CDR2 from the germline V gene are LNHDA and SQIVND (reference sequence). The CDR3 coding sequence is TGTGCCAGTAGTATTATAGGCGGCGGCTACACCTTC. Its protein is CASSIIGGGYTF.

The chain employs TRBV2 and TRBJ2-3; 7 bases line up with TRBD1. The J segment lost 2 bases and the V segment lost 4 bases, leaving 6 bases of the junction unmatched. Germline V gene lookup returns CDR1 SNHLY and CDR2 FYNNEI. This CDR3 has 15 residues. The CDR3 sequence: CASSAGTVSTDTQYF. As DNA, the CDR3 is TGTGCCAGCAGTGCCGGGACAGTCTCCACAGATACGCAGTATTTT. The variable domain in full, with the rest retrieved from reference TRBV2 and TRBJ2-3, is EPEVTQTPSHQVTQMGQEVILRCVPISNHLYFYWYRQILGQKVEFLVSFYNNEISEKSEIFDDQFSVERPDGSNFTLKIRSTKLEDSAMYFCASSAGTVSTDTQYFGPGTRLTVL.

This clone was counted once. The V gene is TRBV7-2, the J gene TRBJ2-5; TRBD2 matches at 12 bases. Germline CDR1 reads SGHTA; CDR2 reads FQGNSA. V trimming: 2 bases; J trimming: 3 bases; junction bases outside the gene matches: 7. The CDR3 extends over 17 amino acids. In DNA form, the CDR3 reads TGTGCCAGCAGCTTATTTCTAGCGGGAGGGGGGAAAGAGACCCAGTACTTC. Amino acid sequence: CASSLFLAGGGKETQYF. Complete variable domain (other parts from reference TRBV7-2 and TRBJ2-5): GAGVSQSPSNKVTEKGKDVELRCDPISGHTALYWYRQSLGQGLEFLIYFQGNSAPDKSGLPSDRFSAERTGGSVSTLTIQRTQQEDSAVYLCASSLFLAGGGKETQYFGPGTRLLVL.